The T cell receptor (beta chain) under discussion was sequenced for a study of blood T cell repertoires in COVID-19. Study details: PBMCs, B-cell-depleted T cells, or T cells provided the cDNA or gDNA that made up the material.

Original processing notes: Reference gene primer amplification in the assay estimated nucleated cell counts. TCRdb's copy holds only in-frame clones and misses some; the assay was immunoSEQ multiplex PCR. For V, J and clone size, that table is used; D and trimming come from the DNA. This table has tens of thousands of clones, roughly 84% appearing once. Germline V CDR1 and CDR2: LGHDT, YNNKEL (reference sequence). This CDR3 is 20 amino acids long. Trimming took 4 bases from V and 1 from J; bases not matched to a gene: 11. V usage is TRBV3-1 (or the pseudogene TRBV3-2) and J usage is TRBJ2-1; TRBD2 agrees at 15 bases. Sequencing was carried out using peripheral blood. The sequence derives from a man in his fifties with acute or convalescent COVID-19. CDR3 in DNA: TGTGCCAGCAGCCCCCGAATGGGACTAGCGGGAGGAGGATCCTACAATGAGCAGTTCTTC. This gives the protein CASSPRMGLAGGGSYNEQFF.